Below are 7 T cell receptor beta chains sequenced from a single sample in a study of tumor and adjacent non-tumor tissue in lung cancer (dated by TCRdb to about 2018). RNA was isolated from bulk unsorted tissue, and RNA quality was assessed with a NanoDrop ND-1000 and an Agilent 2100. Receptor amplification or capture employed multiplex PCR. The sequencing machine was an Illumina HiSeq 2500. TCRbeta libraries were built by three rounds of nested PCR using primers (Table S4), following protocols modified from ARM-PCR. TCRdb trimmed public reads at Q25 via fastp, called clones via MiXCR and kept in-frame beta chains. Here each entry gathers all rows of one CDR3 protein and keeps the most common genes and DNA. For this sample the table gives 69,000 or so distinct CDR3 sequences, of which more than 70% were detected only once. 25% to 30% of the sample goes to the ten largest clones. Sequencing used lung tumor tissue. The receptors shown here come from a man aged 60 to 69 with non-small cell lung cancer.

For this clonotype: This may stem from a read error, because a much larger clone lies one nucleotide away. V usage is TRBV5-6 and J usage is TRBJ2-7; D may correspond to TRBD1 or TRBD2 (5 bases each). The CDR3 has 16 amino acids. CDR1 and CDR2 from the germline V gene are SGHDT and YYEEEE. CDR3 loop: CDSSLNRDGVIYEQYF. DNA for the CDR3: TGTGACAGCAGCTTAAATCGGGACGGTGTGATATACGAGCAGTACTTC.

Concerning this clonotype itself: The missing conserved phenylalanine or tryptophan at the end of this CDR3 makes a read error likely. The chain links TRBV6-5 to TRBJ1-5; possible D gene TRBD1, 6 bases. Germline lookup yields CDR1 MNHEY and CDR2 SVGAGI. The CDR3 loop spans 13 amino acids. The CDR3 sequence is CASRPGGNQPQHY. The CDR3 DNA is TGTGCCAGCAGACCTGGGGGCAATCAGCCTCAGCATTAT.

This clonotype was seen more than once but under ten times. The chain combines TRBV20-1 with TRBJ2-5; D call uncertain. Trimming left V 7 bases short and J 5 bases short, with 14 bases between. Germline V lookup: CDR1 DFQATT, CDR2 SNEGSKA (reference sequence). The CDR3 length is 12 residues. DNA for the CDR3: TGCAGTGTTAGGGTCACTGGGGAGACCCAGTACTTC. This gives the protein CSVRVTGETQYF.

The DNA of the CDR3 is TGTGCCATCAGTGAACAGGGGACTAGCGGGAGGATCTCTGGGGCCAACGTCCTGACTTTC. Translating it yields CAISEQGTSGRISGANVLTF. This chain uses TRBV10-3 with TRBJ2-6; 15 bases match TRBD2. The germline CDR1 and CDR2 sequences are ENHRY and SYGVKD. The CDR3 has 20 amino acids. The V and J ends lost 3 bases and 0 bases, in that order; junction bases with no gene match: 6.

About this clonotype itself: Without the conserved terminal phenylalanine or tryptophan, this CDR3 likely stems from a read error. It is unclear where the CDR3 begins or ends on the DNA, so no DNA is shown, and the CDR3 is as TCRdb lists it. The CDR3 spells CASSYLGYYGYIL. This chain joins TRBV6-9 and TRBJ1-2. The CDR3 sequence runs 13 residues, both termini included. CDR1 and CDR2 (germline): MNHGY, SVAAGI.

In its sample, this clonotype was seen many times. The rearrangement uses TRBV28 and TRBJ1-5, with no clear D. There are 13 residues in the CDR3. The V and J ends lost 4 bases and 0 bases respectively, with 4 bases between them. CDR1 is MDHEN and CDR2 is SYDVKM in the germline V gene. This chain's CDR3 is CASSWASNQPQHF. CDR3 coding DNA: TGTGCCAGCAGTTGGGCTAGCAATCAGCCCCAGCATTTT.

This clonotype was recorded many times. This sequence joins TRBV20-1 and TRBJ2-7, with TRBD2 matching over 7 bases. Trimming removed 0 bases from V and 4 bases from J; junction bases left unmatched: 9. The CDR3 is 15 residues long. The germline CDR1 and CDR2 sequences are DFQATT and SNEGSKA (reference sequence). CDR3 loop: CSARDSLADSYEQYF. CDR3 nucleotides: TGCAGTGCTAGAGATTCCCTAGCGGACTCTTACGAGCAGTACTTC.